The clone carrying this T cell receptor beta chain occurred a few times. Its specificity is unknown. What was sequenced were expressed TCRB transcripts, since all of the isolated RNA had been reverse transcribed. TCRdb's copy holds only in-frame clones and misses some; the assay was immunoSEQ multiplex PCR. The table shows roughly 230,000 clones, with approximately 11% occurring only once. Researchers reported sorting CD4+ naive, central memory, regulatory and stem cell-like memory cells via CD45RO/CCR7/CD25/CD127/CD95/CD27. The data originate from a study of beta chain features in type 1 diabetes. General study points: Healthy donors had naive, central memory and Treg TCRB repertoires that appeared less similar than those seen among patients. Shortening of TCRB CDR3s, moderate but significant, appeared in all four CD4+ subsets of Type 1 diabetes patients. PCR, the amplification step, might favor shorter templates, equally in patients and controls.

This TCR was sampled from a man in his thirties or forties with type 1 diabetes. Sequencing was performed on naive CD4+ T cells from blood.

CDR3 coding DNA: TGTGCCAGCAGCTTCTGGGACAGGGGTACAGAGACCCAGTACTTC. It translates to CASSFWDRGTETQYF. The chain couples TRBV7-8 to TRBJ2-5; TRBD1 agrees at 10 bases. Germline V gives CDR1 SGHVS, CDR2 FQNEAQ. This CDR3 has 15 residues. The ends lost 3 bases at V and 4 bases at J; junction bases unmatched: 5.